This TCR beta chain was documented in a study of T cell repertoires in cytomegalovirus infection. Study-level background: Carrying CMV and the relevant HLA type showed in public TCR beta signatures.

Trimming pared 4 bases from V and 9 bases from J, leaving 23 bases between. The CDR3 is 16 residues long. Using its own MiXCR run on the reads, TCRdb lists one record per CDR3 protein. In the table there are about 60,000 distinct CDR3 sequences, roughly 34% of which are singletons. As to this clonotype: The antigen remains unidentified.

The rearrangement links TRBV12-3 or TRBV12-4 to TRBJ2-3, with D possibly called TRBD1 or TRBD2 (5 bases each). The TCR comes from a human donor in good health (CMV status not recorded). Some clones in this sample may be carry-over from other donors' samples. The specimen sequenced was PBMCs, sequenced either directly or after in vitro stimulation (not recorded which). CDR3 coding DNA: TGTGCCAGCAGTTCCGCCGGGACCCGCCAAGAATGGACGCAGTATTTT. It yields the protein CASSSAGTRQEWTQYF.